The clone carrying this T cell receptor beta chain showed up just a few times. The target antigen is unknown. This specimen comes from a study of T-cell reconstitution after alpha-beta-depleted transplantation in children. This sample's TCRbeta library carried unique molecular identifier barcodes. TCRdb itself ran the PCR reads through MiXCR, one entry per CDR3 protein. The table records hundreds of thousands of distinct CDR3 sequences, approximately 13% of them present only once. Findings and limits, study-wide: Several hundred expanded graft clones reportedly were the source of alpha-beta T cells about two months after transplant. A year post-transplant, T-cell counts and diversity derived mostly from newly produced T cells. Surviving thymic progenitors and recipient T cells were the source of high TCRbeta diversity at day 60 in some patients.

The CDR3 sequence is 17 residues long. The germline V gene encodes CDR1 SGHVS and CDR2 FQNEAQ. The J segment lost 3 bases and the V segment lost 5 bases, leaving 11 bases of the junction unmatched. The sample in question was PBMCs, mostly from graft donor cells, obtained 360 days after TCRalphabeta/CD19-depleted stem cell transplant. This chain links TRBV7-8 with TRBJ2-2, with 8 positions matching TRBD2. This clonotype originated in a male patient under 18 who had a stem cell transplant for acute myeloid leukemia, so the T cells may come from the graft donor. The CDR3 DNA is TGTGCCAGCAGCCAAGATCGACTAGCGACATACACCGGGGAGCTGTTTTTT. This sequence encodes CASSQDRLATYTGELFF. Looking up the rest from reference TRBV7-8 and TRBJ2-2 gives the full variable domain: GAGVSQSPRYKVAKRGQDVALRCDPISGHVSLFWYQQALGQGPEFLTYFQNEAQLDKSGLPSDRFFAERPEGSVSTLKIQRTQQEDSAVYLCASSQDRLATYTGELFFGEGSRLTVL.